The 8 T cell receptor beta chains listed next were all sequenced from one sample in a study of cytomegalovirus exposure and HLA in healthy donors. Primers for the PCR totalled 60 Vbeta and 13 Jbeta. Assay used: immunoSEQ multiplex PCR; TCRdb lists only in-frame clones, some missing. Of approximately 120,000 clones listed, over 65% are singletons. The sequencing sample was made of PBMCs. Every receptor here comes from a young man in good health and CMV-seronegative.

The sample holds a few counts of this clone. The chain uses TRBV4-1 and TRBJ1-2, with a possible D match to TRBD1 (5 bases). The V gene's germline CDR1 is MGHRA and CDR2 YSYEKL. V lost 3 bases, J lost 4 bases, and 15 bases lay in between. The CDR3 totals 15 residues. Here the CDR3 reads CASSHLGGGSYGYTF. CDR3 DNA: TGCGCCAGCAGCCACCTGGGGGGGGGTAGCTATGGCTACACCTTC.

Comments on this clone: One end of the junction does not line up with germline, which may come from a read error. V is TRBV7-9 and J is TRBJ1-3; D possibly corresponds to TRBD1 (6 bases). Germline lookup yields CDR1 SEHNR and CDR2 FQNEAQ (reference sequence). The CDR3 length is 14 residues. The DNA for the CDR3 is TGTTCCAGCAGCTCAGGGGTATCTGGAAACACCATATATTTT. Translated, it gives CSSSSGVSGNTIYF.

This chain joins TRBV27 and TRBJ2-7, with 9 bases identical to TRBD1. This CDR3 has 15 amino acids. Germline loops: CDR1 MNHEY, CDR2 SMNVEV (reference sequence). With V trimmed by 5 bases and J by 3 bases, 8 bases remained unmatched. CDR3 in amino acids: CASSARRDRDYEQYF. The CDR3, as DNA: TGTGCCAGCAGTGCCCGTCGGGACAGGGACTACGAGCAGTACTTC.

This chain uses TRBV27 with TRBJ1-1, with a possible D match to TRBD1 (6 bases). V dropped 2 bases and J dropped 1 base, with 11 bases sitting between them. The CDR3 loop spans 15 amino acids. Germline V gene data show CDR1 as MNHEY and CDR2 as SMNVEV (reference sequence). The CDR3 nucleotides are TGTGCCAGCAGTTTACTACAGGGCTGGAACACTGAAGCTTTCTTT. Translating gives CASSLLQGWNTEAFF.

V is TRBV18 and J is TRBJ2-7, with 8 positions matching TRBD1. V trimming: 5 bases; J trimming: 5 bases; junction bases outside the gene matches: 5. Germline assignment: CDR1 KGHSH and CDR2 LQKENI. The length of the CDR3 is 13 residues. Written as DNA, the CDR3 is TGTGCCAGCTCAACGCAGGGGGCAAACGAGCAGTACTTC. Protein product: CASSTQGANEQYF. Variable domain in full (rest from reference TRBV18 and TRBJ2-7): NAGVMQNPRHLVRRRGQEARLRCSPMKGHSHVYWYRQLPEEGLKFMVYLQKENIIDESGMPKERFSAEFPKEGPSILRIQQVVRGDSAAYFCASSTQGANEQYFGPGTRLTVT.

V gene TRBV27 combines with J gene TRBJ2-7; 9 nucleotides line up with TRBD1. The CDR3 has 15 residues. Germline-derived CDR1 and CDR2 are MNHEY and SMNVEV (reference sequence). V shed 6 bases, J shed 1 base, and the junction held 7 bases outside the gene matches. The CDR3 bases are TGTGCCAGCAGGATACAGGGGGCGCCTTCCTACGAGCAGTACTTC. Residues: CASRIQGAPSYEQYF.

This clone has a handful of counts. The CDR3 here is CASAPRGNTGELFF. CDR3 DNA: TGTGCCAGCGCCCCGCGGGGGAACACCGGGGAGCTGTTTTTT. V gene TRBV11-3 combines with J gene TRBJ2-2, with a possible D match to TRBD2 (6 bases). From germline, CDR1 is SGHNT and CDR2 YENEEA. The CDR3 extends over 14 amino acids. Trimming removed 8 bases from V and 1 base from J, with 11 bases in between. Filled out from reference TRBV11-3 and TRBJ2-2, the complete variable domain reads EAGVVQSPRYKIIEKKQPVAFWCNPISGHNTLYWYLQNLGQGPELLIRYENEEAVDDSQLPKDRFSAERLKGVDSTLKIQPAELGDSAVYLCASAPRGNTGELFFGEGSRLTVL.

This chain uses TRBV29-1 with TRBJ1-5; 9 bases are shared with TRBD1. This CDR3 region has 14 residues. With 4 bases clipped from V and 1 base from J, the junction kept 2 bases outside the gene matches. Germline values: CDR1 SQVTM, CDR2 ANQGSEA. The CDR3 protein is CSVGTGASNQPQHF. The DNA for the CDR3 is TGCAGCGTTGGGACAGGGGCCAGCAATCAGCCCCAGCATTTT.